Described below is a single T cell receptor beta chain sequence and its context. No antigen is known for it. Within one base of it there is no much larger clone, and no base qualities were kept. The sample's time point label, in plain terms: cycle 2 day 1 (C2D1) of nivolumab. Every trial patient had relapsed following autologous stem cell transplantation, and prior brentuximab vedotin exposure was what differed among cohorts A, B and C. The trial cohort included 56 patients with relapsed/refractory classical Hodgkin lymphoma, and each patient had a best overall response of complete response, partial response or progressive disease. In the multi-cohort phase II CheckMate 205 trial, trial patients received single-agent nivolumab. An independent review committee assessed best overall response by applying the 2007 International Working Group response criteria. Trial PBMCs were collected immediately before nivolumab initiation (C1D1) and during therapy at cycle 2 day 1 and cycle 4 day 1. Peripheral blood was collected in 8 mL Vacutainer Cell Preparation Tubes, from which PBMCs were isolated by centrifugation and then cryopreserved.

The Qiagen DNeasy kit was used to extract genomic DNA both from unsorted PBMCs and from the negatively selected CD4+ and CD8+ fractions. TCR beta CDR3 regions were subjected to amplification by immunoSEQ multiplex PCR with primers that anneal to V and J segments. A synthetic immune receptor repertoire was used to minimize amplification bias, and any remaining bias was removed computationally after sequencing. The paper's processing steps were these. Custom Python scripts were used to quantify repertoire diversity as the Shannon entropy index. Unsorted, CD4+ and CD8+ repertoires were examined separately, except in combined analyses, for which CD4+ and CD8+ sequences were merged in silico. A clone counted as expanded when the clone's frequency after treatment rose at least 2-fold relative to C1D1, and clones undetected at baseline were given a pseudocount of 0.5. Singleton clones were defined as clones with 0 or 1 copy at C1D1, and non-singleton clones were defined as clones with 2 or more copies. Clones expanded in unsorted samples were labelled as CD4+, CD8+ or unknown by matching protein sequences in sorted samples from the same patient. Wilcoxon tests on paired samples were used to test changes in diversity from C1D1 to C4D1. TCRdb mirrors the immuneACCESS table, restricted to in-frame sequences. Some clones are absent from its copies; in checked studies, under half trace to an unresolved V gene, and the reason for the others is unknown. V and J calls and clone size are given by that table; D and trimming were obtained from the DNA. Within this sample are 90,000 to 100,000 clones, with roughly 81% of them counted one time only. The ten largest clones take up under 20% of the sample.

The source of the sample is a study of PD-1 blockade in classical Hodgkin lymphoma (dated by TCRdb to about 2020). Regarding the research as a whole: Nivolumab dosing was 3 mg/kg intravenously every 2 weeks, continuing until either disease progression or unacceptable toxicity. The study used CyTOF and TCR beta sequencing to define a peripheral blood immune signature of response to PD-1 blockade in classical Hodgkin lymphoma. On the study overall, not on this receptor specifically: The study covered only a single clinical trial cohort, and the causes of the repertoire differences, possibly disease activity or prior therapy, were still not defined. A significant rise by C4D1 was seen in CD4+ but not CD8+ TCR diversity (p=0.0027 vs p=0.16), with the rise being most apparent in complete responders (p=0.02). Lower diversity was observed in patients in whom nivolumab was started less than 1 year after ASCT, and these patients were excluded from later analyses so that confounding by immune reconstitution would be avoided. Baseline TCR diversity was reported to be lower in newly diagnosed patients than in healthy donors and to be lower still in relapsed/refractory patients. Among trial patients, those achieving complete response had baseline diversity similar to that of newly diagnosed patients, while diversity was significantly lower in partial responders and progressors.

From the germline V gene, CDR1 is SGHAT and CDR2 is FQNNGV. The CDR3 holds 15 amino acids from the cysteine to the phenylalanine. Only CDR3 DNA remains: 45 bases, in frame from the first base. The V and J ends are trimmed by 5 bases and 2 bases, leaving 15 bases between them. The specimen comprised peripheral blood mononuclear cells (PBMCs), sampled before the second cycle of nivolumab. The source is a human donor with classical Hodgkin lymphoma. The sequence links TRBV11-2 to TRBJ1-2, and possibly TRBD1, on 6 matching bases. The CDR3 region: CASSRSAGDNYGYTF. The bases read TGTGCCAGCAGCCGCTCGGCAGGGGACAACTATGGCTACACCTTC.